This TCR beta chain was recorded in a study of T cell changes during pregnancy in multiple sclerosis (dated by TCRdb to between 2018 and 2021). About the study as a whole: The study examined how the T cell repertoire changed over the course of pregnancy in women with multiple sclerosis.

About this clone: Its specific antigen is unknown. Per-nucleotide qualities are absent, and no much larger clonotype sits a single base away.

Library preparation was by the immunoSEQ multiplex PCR assay. TCRdb's version of the immuneACCESS table is confined to in-frame rearrangements and falls short of the full clone set. An unresolved V gene accounts for under half of the shortfall where checked; the remainder is of unknown origin. The sample profile shows about 50,000 clones; about 91% of them were found once. The ten largest clonotypes hold roughly 10% of the sample. V loses 5 bases, J loses 8 bases, and the germline ends lie 22 bases apart. CDR1 SGHVS and CDR2 FNYEAQ are derived from the germline V gene. The CDR3 starts with the cysteine, ends with the phenylalanine, and has 16 residues. Only the CDR3 DNA is retained, 48 bases long and in frame from the first base.

The sequence came from a female donor with multiple sclerosis, enrolled in a pregnancy study. The sequencing here drew on CD8+ T cells from peripheral blood mononuclear cells, taken after pregnancy. The chain couples TRBV7-6 to TRBJ1-3; the D gene is possibly TRBD1, with 5 bases matching. The CDR3 protein is CASSPTSRPQGDTIYF. In nucleotides, the sequence is TGTGCCAGCAGCCCCACCTCCCGGCCCCAAGGGGACACCATATATTTT.